This is a list of T cell receptor beta chains from one sample in a study of early T cells in non-severe SARS-CoV-2 infection. TCRdb reprocessed the 5' RACE reads via MiXCR and lists one record per CDR3 protein. The sample has approximately 69,000 distinct CDR3 sequences; roughly 12% are singletons. Sequences were obtained from whole blood. The receptors shown here come from an adult who was a healthcare worker with PCR-confirmed SARS-CoV-2 infection or an uninfected control (not recorded which). Both conserved end residues are part of each CDR3. Fields, in order: J gene, V gene, clone size, D gene, CDR3 DNA, CDR3 protein. The D gene is left open where the match is weak. Not all rows give a size; the values are once, few, many and, for expanded clones, a class.

>TRBJ1-2|TRBV27|.|TRBD1
TGTGCCAGCAGTTTATATTTTCGGGACAGGGCGGGCTACACCTTC
CASSLYFRDRAGYTF
>TRBJ2-3|TRBV2|.|.
TGTGCCAGCAGCGCCAGAGGTTACACAGATACGCAGTATTTT
CASSARGYTDTQYF
>TRBJ1-6|TRBV5-1|many|.
TGCGCCAGCAGCGCCTTGGCGGGGGCGGATAATTCACCCCTCCACTTT
CASSALAGADNSPLHF
>TRBJ2-7|TRBV24-1|many|.
TGTGCCACCAGTGATTTACCCCCGTACGAGCAGTACTTC
CATSDLPPYEQYF
>TRBJ1-5|TRBV6-1|many|.
TGTGCCAGCAGCAGTCATCAGCCCCAGCATTTT
CASSSHQPQHF
>TRBJ2-3|TRBV5-1|.|.
TGCGCCAGCAGCTTGGCCGGGTTTGACACAGATACGCAGTATTTT
CASSLAGFDTDTQYF
>TRBJ2-7|TRBV27|many|.
TGTGCCAGCAGCCCCGGGGGCTACGAGCAGTACTTC
CASSPGGYEQYF
>TRBJ2-7|TRBV29-1|many|TRBD2
TGCAGCGCCCGCCCCGGCGGGAGTGGAGACGAGCAGTACTTC
CSARPGGSGDEQYF
>TRBJ2-4|TRBV10-3|few|TRBD2
TGTGCCATCAGTGAAAACGGGAGGCCCGACATTCAGTACTTC
CAISENGRPDIQYF
>TRBJ1-1|TRBV7-3|many|.
TGTGCCAGCAGCTTAACAAGGAACACTGAAGCTTTCTTT
CASSLTRNTEAFF
>TRBJ1-5|TRBV7-2|.|.
TGTGCCAGCAGCCCAGGTACTCGCAATCAGCCCCAGCATTTT
CASSPGTRNQPQHF
>TRBJ2-1|TRBV4-2|few|TRBD2
TGTGCCAGCAGCCACCAAGGGGCTAGCGGGGGGCTATACAATGAGCAGTTCTTC
CASSHQGASGGLYNEQFF
>TRBJ1-2|TRBV10-3|few|.
TGTGCCATCGTCGAGGGTTTTGGCTATGGCTACACCTTC
CAIVEGFGYGYTF
>TRBJ1-1|TRBV18|many|.
TGTGCCAGCTCACCCTCGGGGTCGGGGGGCACTGAAGCTTTCTTT
CASSPSGSGGTEAFF
>TRBJ2-5|TRBV11-3|.|.
TGTGCCAGCAGCTTAGAGGGTAGCTATATTCAAGAGACCCAGTACTTC
CASSLEGSYIQETQYF
>TRBJ2-1|TRBV7-2|few|TRBD2
TGTGCCAGCAGCTTAGCCCCTAGCGGTGAGCAGTTCTTC
CASSLAPSGEQFF
>TRBJ2-7|TRBV29-1|.|.
TGCAGCGTTATCGTCTTGGGGGGACCTTACGAGCAGTACTTC
CSVIVLGGPYEQYF
>TRBJ2-1|TRBV4-1|many|.
TGCGCCAGCAGCCGAGATACTAACTCCTACAATGAGCAGTTCTTC
CASSRDTNSYNEQFF
>TRBJ1-1|TRBV6-6|.|.
TGTGCCAGCAGTTACCCTGAAAGGAGGACTGAAGCTTTCTTT
CASSYPERRTEAFF
>TRBJ2-7|TRBV6-6|.|TRBD2
TGTGCCAGCAGCCCCAAACTAGCGGGGGGGCCTCCCTTGGAGCAGTACTTC
CASSPKLAGGPPLEQYF
>TRBJ1-6|TRBV15|few|.
TGTGCCACCAGCAGGGGACGGAATTCACCCCTCCACTTT
CATSRGRNSPLHF
>TRBJ1-4|TRBV5-1|few|.
TGCGCCAGCAGCTTGACAGGATTTAATGAAAAACTGTTTTTT
CASSLTGFNEKLFF
>TRBJ2-1|TRBV6-2/TRBV6-3|many|.
TGTGCCAGCATCCCAACCCCGACAAAACGCTCCTACAATGAGCAGTTCTTC
CASIPTPTKRSYNEQFF
>TRBJ2-7|TRBV20-1|few|TRBD1
TGCAGTGCTAGGGCGGGACAGGGATCCTACGAGCAGTACTTC
CSARAGQGSYEQYF
>TRBJ2-5|TRBV7-6|.|TRBD1
TGTGCCAGCAGCATAGGACAGGGATTTCGAGAGACCCAGTACTTC
CASSIGQGFRETQYF
>TRBJ2-1|TRBV18|many|.
TGTGCCAGCTCACCCCTTCCTCCGACGGGGAATGAGCAGTTCTTC
CASSPLPPTGNEQFF
>TRBJ2-7|TRBV6-5|.|.
TGTGCCAGCATCGACAGCAGCCTCGAGCAGTACTTC
CASIDSSLEQYF
>TRBJ2-3|TRBV7-9|few|.
TGTGCCAGCAGCTACGAGTTGGATACGCAGTATTTT
CASSYELDTQYF
>TRBJ2-1|TRBV12-3/TRBV12-4|many|TRBD2
TGTGCCAGCAGTCCCAGGGCGGGGGGGCTAAATGAGCAGTTCTTC
CASSPRAGGLNEQFF
>TRBJ1-1|TRBV5-1|few|.
TGCGCCAGCAGCTCGACAGGTCGGGACACTGAAGCTTTCTTT
CASSSTGRDTEAFF
>TRBJ2-5|TRBV5-4|many|TRBD1
TGTGCCAGCAGAAACAGGACAGGGGAAGAGACCCAGTACTTC
CASRNRTGEETQYF
>TRBJ1-1|TRBV24-1|few|.
TGTGCCACCAGTGATCAGACCGTGGGGCAAGCTTTCTTT
CATSDQTVGQAFF
>TRBJ2-1|TRBV5-1|many|.
TGCGCCAGCAGCCCCATCAGGGGAAGTGAGCAGTTCTTC
CASSPIRGSEQFF
>TRBJ2-1|TRBV5-6|many|.
TGTGCCAGCACCCCCGGGCCTGACAATGAGCAGTTCTTC
CASTPGPDNEQFF
>TRBJ1-5|TRBV2|many|TRBD1
TGTGCCAGCAGTGAACCAGGGGGCTGGGGCAATCAGCCCCAGCATTTT
CASSEPGGWGNQPQHF
>TRBJ1-6|TRBV5-5|.|.
TGTGCCAGCAGCTTGGGCGGGGATTCACCCCTCCACTTT
CASSLGGDSPLHF
>TRBJ2-3|TRBV20-1|many|TRBD2
TGCAGTGCTATAAGAGGACTAGCGGGAGCAGATACGCAGTATTTT
CSAIRGLAGADTQYF
>TRBJ2-3|TRBV6-1|.|TRBD2
TGTGCCACCACTAGCGTGTCAGATACGCAGTATTTT
CATTSVSDTQYF
>TRBJ1-4|TRBV2|few|.
TGTGCCAGCAGTGGCCGGACAGTCCCTCGATCAACTAATGAAAAACTGTTTTTT
CASSGRTVPRSTNEKLFF
>TRBJ2-3|TRBV20-1|few|.
TGCAGTGCTAGTAGAGGTCCCACTCTCTCGCAGTATTTT
CSASRGPTLSQYF
>TRBJ1-6|TRBV10-2|few|.
TGCGCCAGCTGGGACGTCTTACCTGAAAATTCACCCCTCCACTTT
CASWDVLPENSPLHF
>TRBJ2-5|TRBV12-3/TRBV12-4|.|TRBD2
TGTGCCAGCGCCTCCCTGCCGGGCGGGGGAGAGACCCAGTACTTC
CASASLPGGGETQYF
>TRBJ2-1|TRBV7-2|.|.
TGTGCCAGCAGCCCGGCGGGCAATGAGCAGTTCTTC
CASSPAGNEQFF
>TRBJ2-5|TRBV5-1|many|.
TGCGCCTCCTCGCAGGGCACCGAGGGGGAGACCCAGTACTTC
CASSQGTEGETQYF
>TRBJ1-1|TRBV14|.|.
TGTGCCAGCAGCCGTCAACTGAACACTGAAGCTTTCTTT
CASSRQLNTEAFF
>TRBJ2-1|TRBV6-2/TRBV6-3|.|TRBD2
TGTGCCAGCAGTTACGTGCTAGCGGGAGTTTATGAGCAGTTCTTC
CASSYVLAGVYEQFF
>TRBJ2-1|TRBV20-1|many|.
TGCAGTGCTACAGAGGGGGGCGATGAGCAGTTCTTC
CSATEGGDEQFF
>TRBJ1-2|TRBV27|few|TRBD1
TGTGCCAGCAGACAGGGGCAAGGCGTTAGAAATGATGGCTACACCTTC
CASRQGQGVRNDGYTF
>TRBJ2-3|TRBV10-3|few|.
TGTGCCATCAGTGACGGCCAGGGCAGGACAGATACGCAGTATTTT
CAISDGQGRTDTQYF
>TRBJ2-4|TRBV3-1|many|.
TGTGCCAGCAGCCAAGCAGGGACGACCGGTCCGTACTTC
CASSQAGTTGPYF
>TRBJ1-1|TRBV29-1|many|.
TGCAGCGTTGGAGGGGGGAACACTGAAGCTTTCTTT
CSVGGGNTEAFF
>TRBJ1-4|TRBV5-1|many|.
TGCGCCAGCAGGGGCGATCAGGAAAAACTGTTTTTT
CASRGDQEKLFF
>TRBJ2-3|TRBV5-6|.|.
TGTGCCAGCAGCTCCCCTTCCTCGAGCACAGATACGCAGTATTTT
CASSSPSSSTDTQYF
>TRBJ2-1|TRBV7-8|many|TRBD1
TGTGCCAGCAGTTCTCGGTTGACAGGGAAGTTCTTC
CASSSRLTGKFF
>TRBJ2-5|TRBV29-1|many|.
TGCAGCGTTGGCTGGGGAGGAGAGACCCAGTACTTC
CSVGWGGETQYF